What follows are 20 T cell receptor beta chains derived from one specimen sequenced in a study of T cells in localized non-small cell lung cancer. Using immunoSEQ multiplex PCR, the repertoire was profiled, and TCRdb retains in-frame clones only, with some absent. The table has approximately 57,000 clones, roughly 85% seen once. Sample: peripheral blood, taken before any cancer treatment. The receptors shown here come from a woman aged 35-75 years with stage I lung adenocarcinoma.

This sequence joins TRBV28 and TRBJ1-2; 9 bases agree with TRBD1. CDR1 is MDHEN and CDR2 is SYDVKM in the germline V gene. The CDR3 totals 13 residues. With V trimmed by 6 bases and J by 4 bases, 3 bases remained unmatched. The CDR3 is CASRGDRAYGYTF. CDR3 sequence (DNA): TGTGCCAGCAGAGGGGACAGGGCCTATGGCTACACCTTC.

V gene TRBV4-1 combines with J gene TRBJ1-6; D unclear. This CDR3 contains 17 residues. Germline assignment: CDR1 MGHRA and CDR2 YSYEKL. Trimming stripped 1 base from V and 3 bases from J, with 13 bases between. The CDR3 is CASSQGITFDYNSPLHF. Written as DNA, the CDR3 is TGCGCCAGCAGCCAAGGGATCACTTTCGACTATAATTCACCCCTCCACTTT.

The genes are TRBV6-1 and TRBJ2-7; D possibly corresponds to TRBD1 (6 bases). The germline V and J ends were trimmed by 4 bases and 10 bases, with 11 bases remaining between them. CDR1 and CDR2 from the germline V gene are MNHNS and SASEGT. The CDR3 is 11 amino acids. This CDR3 reads CASSVQGGQYF. The CDR3 DNA is TGTGCCAGCAGTGTACAGGGCGGACAGTACTTC.

Only a few counts were recorded for this clone. The chain has TRBV30 and TRBJ2-7; D tentatively reads TRBD1 or TRBD2 (5 bases each). V lost 1 base, J lost 7 bases, and 11 bases lay in between. The CDR3 has 12 amino acids. Germline V lookup: CDR1 GTSNPN, CDR2 SVGIG (reference sequence). The CDR3 DNA follows: TGTGCCTGGAGTGGGGGACCAGGAGAGCAGTACTTC. This translates into CAWSGGPGEQYF.

The V call is TRBV9, the J call TRBJ1-4; 9 nucleotides align to TRBD1. V was clipped by 2 bases and J by 7 bases; unmatched bases: 9. Germline values: CDR1 SGDLS, CDR2 YYNGEE. The CDR3 has 16 amino acids. The CDR3 DNA sequence: TGTGCCAGCAGCGTTTCACCGACAGGGGGTGGTGAAAAACTGTTTTTT. It codes for CASSVSPTGGGEKLFF. The variable domain in full, with the rest retrieved from reference TRBV9 and TRBJ1-4, is DSGVTQTPKHLITATGQRVTLRCSPRSGDLSVYWYQQSLDQGLQFLIQYYNGEERAKGNILERFSAQQFPDLHSELNLSSLELGDSALYFCASSVSPTGGGEKLFFGSGTQLSVL.

The chain's CDR3 is CASSLPRDRDNEQFF. DNA of the CDR3: TGTGCCAGCAGCCTACCTCGGGACAGGGATAATGAGCAGTTCTTC. The chain is built from TRBV7-3 and TRBJ2-1; 9 bases match TRBD1. There are 15 residues in the CDR3. V lost 5 bases, J lost 7 bases, and 9 bases stayed unmatched. Germline lookup yields CDR1 SGHTA and CDR2 FQGTGA.

The chain uses TRBV5-6 and TRBJ2-2, with 8 bases that match TRBD1. CDR3 length equals 16 residues. The germline V gene has CDR1 SGHDT and CDR2 YYEEEE. With 5 bases clipped from V and 1 base from J, the junction kept 7 bases outside the gene matches. The CDR3 sequence is CASSWLGTGNTGELFF. In DNA, the CDR3 is TGTGCCAGCAGTTGGCTCGGGACAGGGAACACCGGGGAGCTGTTTTTT.

The chain carries TRBV30 and TRBJ1-2, with D perhaps matching TRBD1 (6 bases). CDR1 is GTSNPN and CDR2 is SVGIG in the germline V gene (reference sequence). The ends were cut back, 3 bases at V and 5 bases at J, with 31 bases in the middle. The CDR3 sequence is 19 residues long. The CDR3 protein is CAWSHTTLPTGPTPYGYTF. The CDR3 nucleotides read TGTGCCTGGAGCCACACAACCCTTCCGACAGGACCCACTCCGTATGGCTACACCTTC.

This rearrangement joins TRBV15 to TRBJ1-4, with 8 bases matching TRBD1. V gave up 5 bases and J gave up 5 bases; unmatched junction bases: 10. The CDR3 covers 16 residues. Germline lookup yields CDR1 LNHNV and CDR2 YYDKDF (reference sequence). CDR3 loop: CATSPGQGPRNEKLFF. For the CDR3, the DNA is TGTGCCACCAGCCCTGGACAGGGACCGCGAAATGAAAAACTGTTTTTT.

The chain couples TRBV18 to TRBJ2-1; 12 bases align to TRBD2. The germline V gene has CDR1 KGHSH and CDR2 LQKENI. The CDR3 runs 16 residues. The trim removed 3 bases at V and 7 bases at J, leaving 7 bases unmatched. The CDR3 DNA is TGTGCCAGCTCACCTCGGCTAGCGGGGGGGCTGAATGAGCAGTTCTTC. Its translation: CASSPRLAGGLNEQFF. Looking up the rest from reference TRBV18 and TRBJ2-1 gives the full variable domain: NAGVMQNPRHLVRRRGQEARLRCSPMKGHSHVYWYRQLPEEGLKFMVYLQKENIIDESGMPKERFSAEFPKEGPSILRIQQVVRGDSAAYFCASSPRLAGGLNEQFFGPGTRLTVL.

V gene TRBV5-6 combines with J gene TRBJ2-2, with D hard to call. Germline V gene data show CDR1 as SGHDT and CDR2 as YYEEEE. The CDR3 loop spans 13 amino acids. Trimming shortened V by 4 bases and J by 5 bases, and 9 bases separated the two germline ends. CDR3 sequence: CASSVVRTGELFF. The CDR3 coding sequence is TGTGCCAGCAGCGTTGTAAGAACCGGGGAGCTGTTTTTT.

V and J are TRBV7-2 and TRBJ1-3; D is perhaps TRBD1 (6 bases). Deletions cut 3 bases from V and 0 bases from J, with 12 bases between. The CDR3 is made up of 16 amino acids. Germline CDR1 reads SGHTA; CDR2 reads FQGNSA. The CDR3 DNA reads TGTGCCAGCAGCTTGAACAGGGTTAGCTCTGGAAACACCATATATTTT. It translates to CASSLNRVSSGNTIYF.

The V call is TRBV5-8, the J call TRBJ1-1; D is undetermined. CDR3 length: 13 residues. The V end lost 4 bases, the J end lost 0 bases, and 7 bases lay between the germline ends. Per the germline V gene, CDR1 is SGHTS and CDR2 is YDEGEE. CDR3 protein: CASSVRLNTEAFF. The CDR3 nucleotides read TGTGCCAGCAGCGTCAGGTTGAACACTGAAGCTTTCTTT.

The J gene is TRBJ2-1, the V gene TRBV19; 12 positions agree with TRBD1. Germline trimming cut 3 bases from V and 2 bases from J; bases unmatched to any gene: 8. The germline V gene encodes CDR1 LNHDA and CDR2 SQIVND (reference sequence). The CDR3 has 18 residues. CDR3 nucleotides: TGTGCCAGTAGTATGAGGGGACAGGGGGCAGGGACCTACAATGAGCAGTTCTTC. Its translation: CASSMRGQGAGTYNEQFF.

The chain couples TRBV7-2 to TRBJ1-1; 7 bases agree with TRBD1. The trim removed 2 bases at V and 1 base at J, leaving 10 bases unmatched. There are 17 residues in the CDR3. Germline-derived CDR1 and CDR2 are SGHTA and FQGNSA. The CDR3 spells CASSLSLTGKTNTEAFF. The DNA for the CDR3 is TGTGCCAGCAGCTTATCCCTGACAGGGAAAACGAACACTGAAGCTTTCTTT.

The chain combines TRBV4-2 with TRBJ1-1; 8 bases agree with TRBD1. CDR1 and CDR2 from the germline V gene are LGHNA and YNFKEQ. V lost 3 bases and J lost 6; bases outside the gene matches: 9. The CDR3 sequence is 15 residues long. As DNA, the CDR3 is TGTGCCAGCAGCCAGATAGACAGGGGCGTCCCTGAAGCTTTCTTT. Translated, it gives CASSQIDRGVPEAFF.

This chain connects TRBV6-5 to TRBJ2-7; no clear D. Germline V gene lookup returns CDR1 MNHEY and CDR2 SVGAGI. Between the trimmed V and J ends, which lost 0 bases and 4 bases, there was a span of 4 bases. This CDR3 comprises 12 residues. CDR3 sequence: CASSYSPYEQYF. CDR3 DNA: TGTGCCAGCAGTTACTCCCCTTACGAGCAGTACTTC.

This rearrangement joins TRBV6-5 to TRBJ2-3; D is ambiguous. The V gene's germline CDR1 is MNHEY and CDR2 SVGAGI. Trimming took off 2 bases at V and 4 bases at J, with 10 bases between the two ends. The CDR3 loop spans 14 amino acids. The CDR3 DNA reads TGTGCCAGCAGTTACGATGATAGGTCAGATACGCAGTATTTT. It is translated as CASSYDDRSDTQYF.

This clone turned up a few times. The chain uses TRBV6-5 and TRBJ1-1, with D perhaps matching TRBD1 (6 bases). The germline V and J ends were trimmed by 8 bases and 1 base, with 11 bases remaining between them. Looked up from germline, CDR1 is MNHEY and CDR2 is SVGAGI. This CDR3 has 13 amino acids. CDR3 protein: CASGQTENTEAFF. Written as DNA, the CDR3 is TGTGCCAGCGGACAGACAGAGAACACTGAAGCTTTCTTT.

The CDR3 region has the DNA TGCGCCAGCAGCTTGGTACTAGCGGCCGCAGATACGCAGTATTTT. This gives the protein CASSLVLAAADTQYF. This chain connects TRBV5-1 to TRBJ2-3; 8 bases map to TRBD2. The V and J ends lost 0 bases and 4 bases, in that order; junction bases with no gene match: 4. The CDR3 is 15 amino acids. Germline CDR1 and CDR2: SGHRS and YFSETQ.